What follows are 5 T cell receptor beta chains derived from one specimen sequenced in a study of blood T cell repertoires in COVID-19. TCRdb's copy holds only in-frame clones and misses some; the assay was immunoSEQ multiplex PCR. This sample yields about 59,000 clones, of which roughly 85% are seen a single time; 3% to 3.5% belongs to the top ten. Sequencing used peripheral blood. All receptors derive from a man in his 60s with acute or convalescent COVID-19.

V is TRBV24-1 and J is TRBJ2-7, with 9 bases aligning to TRBD1. The CDR3 length is 17 residues. From germline, CDR1 is KGHDR and CDR2 SFDVKD. V gave up 4 bases and J gave up 4 bases; unmatched junction bases: 13. The CDR3 DNA sequence: TGTGCCACCAGTGACTCACTCTCAGACAGGGGGTTATACGAGCAGTACTTC. Protein: CATSDSLSDRGLYEQYF.

This clone was seen only a few times. The V gene is TRBV30, the J gene TRBJ2-1; TRBD2 matches at 13 bases. V shed 4 bases, J shed 6 bases, and the junction held 3 bases outside the gene matches. The CDR3 loop spans 14 amino acids. Germline loops: CDR1 GTSNPN, CDR2 SVGIG (reference sequence). CDR3 loop: CAWTRTSGSNEQFF. CDR3 DNA: TGTGCCTGGACCCGGACTAGCGGGAGCAATGAGCAGTTCTTC.

The V call is TRBV20-1, the J call TRBJ2-1; TRBD2 matches 9 bases. CDR1 is DFQATT, CDR2 SNEGSKA, per germline (reference sequence). V lost 8 bases, J lost 7 bases, and 3 bases stayed unmatched. The CDR3 totals 11 residues. CDR3 sequence: CSIAGVNEQFF. The CDR3 DNA sequence: TGCAGTATAGCGGGAGTAAATGAGCAGTTCTTC.

This clone showed up just a few times. The rearrangement joins TRBV9 to TRBJ1-1, with D perhaps TRBD1 (6 bases). Between the trimmed V and J ends, which lost 3 bases and 2 bases, there was a span of 11 bases. The CDR3 has 14 amino acids. CDR1 is SGDLS and CDR2 is YYNGEE in the germline V gene. Written as DNA, the CDR3 is TGTGCCAGCAGCGCGGGACATCTCAACACTGAAGCTTTCTTT. Translation: CASSAGHLNTEAFF.

The V and J genes are TRBV6-6 and TRBJ2-7, with a weak D call TRBD2 (6 bases). V was pared by 5 bases and J by 5 bases, with 16 bases between. Per germline, CDR1 MNHNY and CDR2 SVGAGI (reference sequence). CDR3 size: 14 residues. The CDR3 loop reads CASSLGTGADEQYF. The CDR3 nucleotides are TGTGCCAGCAGTCTAGGGACTGGGGCGGACGAGCAGTACTTC.